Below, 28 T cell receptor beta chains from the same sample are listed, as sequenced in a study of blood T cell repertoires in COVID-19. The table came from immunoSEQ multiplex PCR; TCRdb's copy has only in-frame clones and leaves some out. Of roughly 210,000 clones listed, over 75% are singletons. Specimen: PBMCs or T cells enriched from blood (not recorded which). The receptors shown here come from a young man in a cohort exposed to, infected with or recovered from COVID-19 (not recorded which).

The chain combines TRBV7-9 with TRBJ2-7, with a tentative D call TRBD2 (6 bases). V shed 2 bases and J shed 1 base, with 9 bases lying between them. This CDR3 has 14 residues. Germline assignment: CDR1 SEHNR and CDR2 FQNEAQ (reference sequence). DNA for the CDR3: TGTGCCAGCAGCTTAACGGGACTTTCCTACGAGCAGTACTTC. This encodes CASSLTGLSYEQYF.

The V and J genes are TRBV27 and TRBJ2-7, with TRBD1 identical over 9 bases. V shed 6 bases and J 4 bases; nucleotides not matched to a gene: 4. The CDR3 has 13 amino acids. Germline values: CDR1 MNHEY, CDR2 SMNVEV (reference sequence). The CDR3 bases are TGTGCCAGCAGCACAGGACAGGGGTACGAGCAGTACTTC. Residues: CASSTGQGYEQYF.

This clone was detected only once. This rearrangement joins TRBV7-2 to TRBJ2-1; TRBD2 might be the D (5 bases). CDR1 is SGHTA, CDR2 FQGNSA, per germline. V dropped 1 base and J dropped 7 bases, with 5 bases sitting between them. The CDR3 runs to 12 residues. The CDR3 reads CASSLERNEQFF. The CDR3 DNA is TGTGCCAGCAGCTTAGAGCGGAATGAGCAGTTCTTC.

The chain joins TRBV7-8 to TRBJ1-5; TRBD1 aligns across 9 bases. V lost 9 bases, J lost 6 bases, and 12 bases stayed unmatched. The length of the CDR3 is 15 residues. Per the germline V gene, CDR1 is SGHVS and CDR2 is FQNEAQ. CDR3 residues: CARKSRDRDGQPQHF. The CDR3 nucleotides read TGTGCCAGAAAATCCCGGGACAGGGATGGTCAGCCCCAGCATTTT.

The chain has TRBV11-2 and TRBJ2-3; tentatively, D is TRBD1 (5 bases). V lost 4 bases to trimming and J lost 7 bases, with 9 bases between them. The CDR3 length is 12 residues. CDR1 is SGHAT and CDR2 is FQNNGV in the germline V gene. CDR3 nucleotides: TGTGCCAGCAGCTCTCAGGGTTATACGCAGTATTTT. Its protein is CASSSQGYTQYF.

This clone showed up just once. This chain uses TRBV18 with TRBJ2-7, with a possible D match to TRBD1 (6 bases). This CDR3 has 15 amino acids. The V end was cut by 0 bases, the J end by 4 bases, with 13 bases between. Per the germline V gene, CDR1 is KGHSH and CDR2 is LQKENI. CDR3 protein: CASSPPGRGEYEQYF. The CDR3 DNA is TGTGCCAGCTCACCACCGGGCAGGGGTGAGTACGAGCAGTACTTC. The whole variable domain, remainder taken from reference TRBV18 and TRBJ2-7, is NAGVMQNPRHLVRRRGQEARLRCSPMKGHSHVYWYRQLPEEGLKFMVYLQKENIIDESGMPKERFSAEFPKEGPSILRIQQVVRGDSAAYFCASSPPGRGEYEQYFGPGTRLTVT.

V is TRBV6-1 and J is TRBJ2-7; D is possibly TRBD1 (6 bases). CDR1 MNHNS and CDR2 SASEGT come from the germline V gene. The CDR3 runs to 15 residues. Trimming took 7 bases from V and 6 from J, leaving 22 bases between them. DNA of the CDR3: TGTGCCAGCAAATTTGGTCAACAGGGCGGAGGCGAGCAGTACTTC. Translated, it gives CASKFGQQGGGEQYF.

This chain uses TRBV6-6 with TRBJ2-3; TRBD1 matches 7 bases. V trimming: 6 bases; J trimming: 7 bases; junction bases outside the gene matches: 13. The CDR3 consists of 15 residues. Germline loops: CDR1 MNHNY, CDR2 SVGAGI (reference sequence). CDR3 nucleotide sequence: TGTGCCAGCAGCTCGGGGCCAGGGGGATGGAATACGCAGTATTTT. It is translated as CASSSGPGGWNTQYF.

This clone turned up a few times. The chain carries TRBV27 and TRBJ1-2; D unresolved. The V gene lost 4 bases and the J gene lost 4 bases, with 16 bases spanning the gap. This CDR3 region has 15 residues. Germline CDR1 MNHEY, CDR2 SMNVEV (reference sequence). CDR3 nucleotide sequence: TGTGCCAGCAGTTCCACCCAGTCCGCCGCCTATGGCTACACCTTC. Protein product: CASSSTQSAAYGYTF.

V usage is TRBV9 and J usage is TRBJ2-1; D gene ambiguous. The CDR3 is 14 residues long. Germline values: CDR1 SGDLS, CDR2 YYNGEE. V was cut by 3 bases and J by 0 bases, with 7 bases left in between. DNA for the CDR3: TGTGCCAGCAGCGCATCGAGCTCCTACAATGAGCAGTTCTTC. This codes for CASSASSSYNEQFF.

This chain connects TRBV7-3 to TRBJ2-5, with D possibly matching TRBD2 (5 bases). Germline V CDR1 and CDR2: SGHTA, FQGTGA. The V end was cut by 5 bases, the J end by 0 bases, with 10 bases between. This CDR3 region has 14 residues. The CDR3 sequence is CASSRSGYQETQYF. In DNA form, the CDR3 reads TGTGCCAGCAGCCGAAGCGGCTACCAAGAGACCCAGTACTTC.

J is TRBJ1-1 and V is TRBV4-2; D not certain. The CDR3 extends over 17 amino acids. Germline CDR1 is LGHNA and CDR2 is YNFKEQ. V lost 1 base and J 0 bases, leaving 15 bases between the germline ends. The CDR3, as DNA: TGTGCCAGCAGCCAAGCAGTGTCGTCAAGAATGAACACTGAAGCTTTCTTT. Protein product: CASSQAVSSRMNTEAFF.

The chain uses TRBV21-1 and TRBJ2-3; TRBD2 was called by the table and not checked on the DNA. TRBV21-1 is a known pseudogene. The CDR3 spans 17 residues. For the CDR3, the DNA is TGTGCCAGCAGCTTCACGACTAGCGGGTTCCGCACAGATACGCAGTATTTT. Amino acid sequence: CASSFTTSGFRTDTQYF.

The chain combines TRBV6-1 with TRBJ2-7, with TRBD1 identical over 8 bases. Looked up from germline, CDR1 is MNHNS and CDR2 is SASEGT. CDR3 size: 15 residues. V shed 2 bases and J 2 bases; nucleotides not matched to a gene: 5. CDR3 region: CASSEIGQGPYEQYF. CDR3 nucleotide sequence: TGTGCCAGCAGTGAAATTGGACAGGGCCCCTACGAGCAGTACTTC.

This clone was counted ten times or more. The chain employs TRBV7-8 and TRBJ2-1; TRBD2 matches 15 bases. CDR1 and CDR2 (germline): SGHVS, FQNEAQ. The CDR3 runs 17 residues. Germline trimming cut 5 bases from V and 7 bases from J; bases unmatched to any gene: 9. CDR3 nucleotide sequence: TGTGCCAGCAGCCACGGACTAGCGGGAGGGCGTGGGAATGAGCAGTTCTTC. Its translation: CASSHGLAGGRGNEQFF.

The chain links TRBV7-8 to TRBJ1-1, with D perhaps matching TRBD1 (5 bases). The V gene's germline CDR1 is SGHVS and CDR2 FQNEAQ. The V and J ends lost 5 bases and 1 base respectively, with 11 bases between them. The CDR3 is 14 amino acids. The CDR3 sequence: CASSRDRSNTEAFF. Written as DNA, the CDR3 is TGTGCCAGCAGCCGCGACAGATCGAACACTGAAGCTTTCTTT.

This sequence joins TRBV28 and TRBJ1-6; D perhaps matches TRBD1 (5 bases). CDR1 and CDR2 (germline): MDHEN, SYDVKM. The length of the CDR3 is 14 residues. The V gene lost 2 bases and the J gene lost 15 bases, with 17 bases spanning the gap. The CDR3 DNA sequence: TGTGCCAGCAGTTTACTCCGGGACTTAACTATCCTCCACTTT. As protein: CASSLLRDLTILHF.

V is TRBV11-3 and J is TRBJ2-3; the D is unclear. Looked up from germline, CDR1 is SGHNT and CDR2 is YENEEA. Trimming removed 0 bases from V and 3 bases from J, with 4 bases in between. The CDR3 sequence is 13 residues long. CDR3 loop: CASSLDLTDTQYF. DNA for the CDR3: TGTGCCAGCAGCTTAGATCTAACAGATACGCAGTATTTT.

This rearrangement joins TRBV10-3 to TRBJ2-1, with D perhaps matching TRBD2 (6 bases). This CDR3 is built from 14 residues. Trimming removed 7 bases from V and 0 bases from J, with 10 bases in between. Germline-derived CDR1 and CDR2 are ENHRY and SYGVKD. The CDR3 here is CAIKGGSSYNEQFF. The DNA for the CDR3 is TGTGCCATCAAGGGAGGAAGCTCCTACAATGAGCAGTTCTTC.

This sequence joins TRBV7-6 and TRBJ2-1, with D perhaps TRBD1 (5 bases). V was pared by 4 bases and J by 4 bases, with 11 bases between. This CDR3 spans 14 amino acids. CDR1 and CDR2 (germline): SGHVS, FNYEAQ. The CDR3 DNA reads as TGTGCCAGCAGCTCCCATGGGGCTTACAATGAGCAGTTCTTC. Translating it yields CASSSHGAYNEQFF.

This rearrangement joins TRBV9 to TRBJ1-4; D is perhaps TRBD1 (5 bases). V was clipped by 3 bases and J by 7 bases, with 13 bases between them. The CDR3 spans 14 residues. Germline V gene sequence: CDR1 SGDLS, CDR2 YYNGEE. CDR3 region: CASSEAGGSEKLFF. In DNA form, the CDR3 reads TGTGCCAGCAGCGAGGCGGGGGGGAGTGAAAAACTGTTTTTT.

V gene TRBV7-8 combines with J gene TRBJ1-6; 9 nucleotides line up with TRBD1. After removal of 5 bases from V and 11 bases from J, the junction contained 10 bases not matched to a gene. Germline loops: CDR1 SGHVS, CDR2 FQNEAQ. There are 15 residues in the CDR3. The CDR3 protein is CASSAITGGGTPLHF. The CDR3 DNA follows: TGTGCCAGCAGCGCTATCACAGGGGGCGGGACACCCCTCCACTTT.

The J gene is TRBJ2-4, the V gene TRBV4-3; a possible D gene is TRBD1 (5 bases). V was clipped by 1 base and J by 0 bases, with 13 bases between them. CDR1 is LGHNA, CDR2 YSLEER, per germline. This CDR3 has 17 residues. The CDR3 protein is CASSQGVTVLAKNIQYF. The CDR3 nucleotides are TGCGCCAGCAGCCAAGGGGTGACAGTTTTAGCCAAAAACATTCAGTACTTC.

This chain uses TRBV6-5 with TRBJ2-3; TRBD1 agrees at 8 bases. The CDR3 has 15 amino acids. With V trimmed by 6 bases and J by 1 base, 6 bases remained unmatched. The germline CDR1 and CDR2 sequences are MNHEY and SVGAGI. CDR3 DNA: TGTGCCAGCAGCCACAGGGGGGCAGGCACAGATACGCAGTATTTT. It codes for CASSHRGAGTDTQYF.

CDR3: CASSFRTGMNTEAFF. The CDR3, as DNA: TGTGCCAGCAGCTTTCGGACAGGAATGAACACTGAAGCTTTCTTT. The chain carries TRBV11-2 and TRBJ1-1; 7 nucleotides line up with TRBD1. V trimming: 3 bases; J trimming: 0 bases; junction bases outside the gene matches: 4. From germline, CDR1 is SGHAT and CDR2 FQNNGV. The CDR3 runs to 15 residues.

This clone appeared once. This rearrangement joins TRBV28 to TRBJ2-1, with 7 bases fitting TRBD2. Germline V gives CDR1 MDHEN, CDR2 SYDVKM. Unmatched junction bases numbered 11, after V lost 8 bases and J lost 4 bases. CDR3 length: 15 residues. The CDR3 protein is CASEGWASGYNEQFF. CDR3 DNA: TGTGCCAGCGAGGGGTGGGCTAGCGGTTACAATGAGCAGTTCTTC.

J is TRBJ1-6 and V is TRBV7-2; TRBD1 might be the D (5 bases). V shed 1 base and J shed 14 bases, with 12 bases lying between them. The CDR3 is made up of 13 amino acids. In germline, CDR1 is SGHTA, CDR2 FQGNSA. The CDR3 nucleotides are TGTGCCAGCAGCTTAGACAGGCAGGCAGCCCTCCACTTT. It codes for CASSLDRQAALHF.

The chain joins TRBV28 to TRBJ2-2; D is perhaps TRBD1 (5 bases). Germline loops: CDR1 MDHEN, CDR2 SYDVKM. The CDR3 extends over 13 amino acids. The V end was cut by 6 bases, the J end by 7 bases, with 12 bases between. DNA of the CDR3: TGTGCCAGCAGGACAGTCGGTTTCGGGGAGCTGTTTTTT. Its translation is CASRTVGFGELFF.